The 23 T cell receptor beta chains presented below share a single source sample, sequenced in a study of T cell responses to AZD1222 COVID-19 vaccine. Sequencing was performed with immunoSEQ multiplex PCR; in TCRdb, only in-frame clones are kept and a portion is missing. The repertoire consists of more than 90,000 clones, with roughly nine tenths occurring once and the leading ten covering 1% to 1.5%. The input for sequencing was peripheral blood, taken on day 0 of AZD1222 vaccination. The origin of the receptors is an adult in good health.

This chain links TRBV7-3 with TRBJ1-1; D not resolved. Germline V lookup: CDR1 SGHTA, CDR2 FQGTGA. The CDR3 totals 13 residues. V lost 1 base and J 8 bases, leaving 11 bases between the germline ends. In nucleotides, the CDR3 is TGTGCCAGCAGCTTAAGATTGGGCGGAGAAGCTTTCTTT. It specifies CASSLRLGGEAFF.

The V and J genes are TRBV5-1 and TRBJ1-2, with D unclear. Trimming stripped 5 bases from V and 5 bases from J, with 16 bases between. The CDR3 is 14 amino acids. Germline CDR1 and CDR2: SGHRS and YFSETQ. Here the CDR3 reads CASSPFEGEYGYTF. The CDR3 DNA reads as TGCGCCAGCAGTCCCTTCGAAGGAGAATATGGCTACACCTTC.

There are a few counts of this clone. V gene TRBV3-1 (or the pseudogene TRBV3-2) combines with J gene TRBJ1-1; possible D gene TRBD1, 5 bases. Germline CDR1 and CDR2: LGHDT and YNNKEL (reference sequence). The CDR3 is 14 residues long. Trimming removed 5 bases at V and 4 bases at J, with 14 bases between. The CDR3 bases are TGTGCCAGCAGCAAGGACATAAAAACCACTGAAGCTTTCTTT. As protein: CASSKDIKTTEAFF.

CDR3 sequence (DNA): TGTGCCAGCAGCTTACCAAATGGGGGGGACAAACTGTTTTTT. It yields the protein CASSLPNGGDKLFF. The gene calls are TRBV7-9 and TRBJ1-4, with D possibly matching TRBD1 (5 bases). The length of the CDR3 is 14 residues. V lost 2 bases, J lost 11 bases, and 15 bases lay in between. Germline lookup yields CDR1 SEHNR and CDR2 FQNEAQ (reference sequence).

The J gene is TRBJ2-1, the V gene TRBV6-5, with 7 bases that match TRBD2. Germline loops: CDR1 MNHEY, CDR2 SVGAGI. The V gene end was trimmed by 7 bases and the J gene end by 0 bases; junction bases not matched to a gene: 6. The CDR3 consists of 15 residues. The CDR3 spells CASTERGGSYNEQFF. CDR3 bases: TGTGCCAGCACCGAGCGGGGCGGCTCCTACAATGAGCAGTTCTTC.

The chain employs TRBV7-9 and TRBJ2-2, with a tentative D call TRBD1 (6 bases). With 5 bases removed from V and 2 bases from J, the gap between germline ends came to 15 bases. The CDR3 covers 16 residues. From germline, CDR1 is SEHNR and CDR2 FQNEAQ (reference sequence). The DNA for the CDR3 is TGTGCCAGCAGCACAACAGGGCTCACCAACACCGGGGAGCTGTTTTTT. It yields the protein CASSTTGLTNTGELFF.

This chain links TRBV11-1 with TRBJ1-1; tentatively, D is TRBD1 (6 bases). CDR1 and CDR2 from the germline V gene are SGHAT and FQDESV (reference sequence). The CDR3 sequence is 14 residues long. Between the trimmed V and J ends, which lost 4 bases and 2 bases, there was a span of 11 bases. The CDR3 DNA reads TGTGCCAGCAGCTCGGACAGAACAAACACTGAAGCTTTCTTT. Protein sequence: CASSSDRTNTEAFF.

As to this clone: Other DNA sequences in the same sample also yield this CDR3. The V gene is TRBV19, the J gene TRBJ1-1, with D maybe TRBD1 (5 bases). This CDR3 is 12 amino acids long. V was trimmed by 8 bases and J by 1 base, leaving 8 bases between them. The germline CDR1 and CDR2 sequences are LNHDA and SQIVND (reference sequence). The CDR3 region is CASSTGNTEAFF. CDR3 DNA: TGTGCCAGTTCCACAGGGAACACTGAAGCTTTCTTT.

The chain joins TRBV30 to TRBJ2-3, with 9 bases identical to TRBD2. V lost 3 bases, J lost 7 bases, and 11 bases stayed unmatched. This CDR3 comprises 15 residues. Germline V CDR1 and CDR2: GTSNPN, SVGIG (reference sequence). The CDR3 DNA sequence: TGTGCCTGGAGAATCGGGCTAGCGGGGCGCAATACGCAGTATTTT. As protein: CAWRIGLAGRNTQYF.

The chain links TRBV28 to TRBJ1-2; no clear D. The CDR3 totals 14 residues. Germline-derived CDR1 and CDR2 are MDHEN and SYDVKM. Trimming removed 2 bases from V and 6 bases from J, with 13 bases in between. CDR3 nucleotide sequence: TGTGCCAGCAGTTTAGAGGCCAGATTGGATGGCTACACCTTC. This sequence encodes CASSLEARLDGYTF.

This clone was seen once. At one end, the junction sequence differs from germline, possibly due to a read error. The chain joins TRBV5-1 to TRBJ2-7; D ambiguous. The CDR3 is 15 residues long. Germline V lookup: CDR1 SGHRS, CDR2 YFSETQ. CDR3 bases: TGCGCCAGCAGCAATCCAATGGCCAATTCCTACGGGCAGTACTTC. This sequence encodes CASSNPMANSYGQYF.

The chain uses TRBV7-2 and TRBJ1-4; no reliable D call. The ends were cut back, 3 bases at V and 8 bases at J, with 10 bases in the middle. The germline CDR1 and CDR2 sequences are SGHTA and FQGNSA. The CDR3 consists of 13 residues. Here the CDR3 reads CASSLGIEEKLFF. Written as DNA, the CDR3 is TGTGCCAGCAGCTTGGGGATAGAGGAAAAACTGTTTTTT.

CDR3 protein: CASRPSMGQNNSPLHF. CDR3 in DNA: TGTGCCAGCAGGCCCTCCATGGGACAGAATAATTCACCCCTCCACTTT. The chain employs TRBV7-2 and TRBJ1-6; 7 bases align to TRBD1. Looked up from germline, CDR1 is SGHTA and CDR2 is FQGNSA. Trimming cost V 6 bases and J 5 bases; bases outside gene matches: 10. The CDR3 consists of 16 residues.

The V call is TRBV5-1, the J call TRBJ2-7, with no clear D. V lost 0 bases to trimming and J lost 11 bases, with 9 bases between them. CDR3 size: 11 residues. Germline CDR1 is SGHRS and CDR2 is YFSETQ. CDR3 region: CASSLAGEKYF. DNA of the CDR3: TGCGCCAGCAGCTTGGCCGGTGAGAAGTACTTC.

Here the CDR3 DNA reads TGTGCCAGTAGTGAGAACACGGACGGAGACACTGAAGCTTTCTTT. Translating gives CASSENTDGDTEAFF. The chain employs TRBV19 and TRBJ1-1, with D unclear. This CDR3 contains 15 residues. V lost 5 bases and J 3 bases, leaving 16 bases between the germline ends. In germline, CDR1 is LNHDA, CDR2 SQIVND (reference sequence).

The V and J genes are TRBV10-3 and TRBJ1-1; TRBD1 is a possible D gene (5 bases). V lost 2 bases, J lost 5 bases, and 9 bases lay in between. Germline V gives CDR1 ENHRY, CDR2 SYGVKD. The length of the CDR3 is 13 residues. DNA of the CDR3: TGTGCCATCAGTGAGGGGGACCGTACTGAAGCTTTCTTT. This codes for CAISEGDRTEAFF.

This chain links TRBV11-2 with TRBJ1-6; D might be TRBD1 (5 bases). Germline values: CDR1 SGHAT, CDR2 FQNNGV. The V gene lost 0 bases and the J gene lost 7 bases, with 7 bases spanning the gap. This CDR3 has 14 residues. The CDR3 DNA follows: TGTGCCAGCAGCTTAGATGGGGCCAATTCACCCCTCCACTTT. Residues: CASSLDGANSPLHF.

V usage is TRBV4-1 and J usage is TRBJ2-2; 10 bases are a match to TRBD1. The CDR3 extends over 18 amino acids. The germline gives CDR1 MGHRA, CDR2 YSYEKL. J was trimmed by 0 bases and V by 6 bases; bases with no gene match: 10. The CDR3 coding sequence is TGCGCCAGCAGTCATGGGACAGGGGCGACAGCGAACACCGGGGAGCTGTTTTTT. Its translation: CASSHGTGATANTGELFF.

This rearrangement joins TRBV24-1 to TRBJ2-7, with 7 bases aligning to TRBD2. With 2 bases clipped from V and 1 base from J, the junction kept 7 bases outside the gene matches. Germline V CDR1 and CDR2: KGHDR, SFDVKD. The CDR3 is 16 amino acids. The CDR3 reads CATSDSGEGLSYEQYF. The CDR3 bases are TGTGCCACCAGTGATTCTGGGGAGGGACTTTCCTACGAGCAGTACTTC.

This clone has just one count. The chain is built from TRBV27 and TRBJ2-5, with D uncertain. Trimming shortened V by 6 bases and J by 0 bases, and 11 bases separated the two germline ends. CDR1 is MNHEY, CDR2 SMNVEV, per germline (reference sequence). The CDR3 runs to 14 residues. The CDR3 sequence: CASSRGRNQETQYF. The CDR3 DNA follows: TGTGCCAGCAGCCGCGGACGGAACCAAGAGACCCAGTACTTC.

The chain has TRBV27 and TRBJ2-7; possible D gene TRBD2, 5 bases. Per the germline V gene, CDR1 is MNHEY and CDR2 is SMNVEV (reference sequence). This CDR3 comprises 14 residues. V gave up 4 bases and J gave up 0 bases, with 10 bases separating them. In nucleotides, the CDR3 is TGTGCCAGCAGTTCGTCGCGGGCCTCCTACGAGCAGTACTTC. It specifies CASSSSRASYEQYF.

V is TRBV2 and J is TRBJ1-3; no firm D call. The CDR3 contains 12 residues. The ends were cut back, 6 bases at V and 2 bases at J, with 5 bases in the middle. CDR1 is SNHLY, CDR2 FYNNEI, per germline. CDR3 loop: CASSAAGNTIYF. CDR3 nucleotides: TGTGCCAGCAGCGCGGCTGGAAACACCATATATTTT.

The chain recombines TRBV14 with TRBJ1-3, with 7 bases identical to TRBD1. CDR1 and CDR2 from the germline V gene are SGHDN and FVKESK. After removal of 4 bases from V and 3 bases from J, the junction contained 21 bases not matched to a gene. CDR3 size: 20 residues. The CDR3 is CASSLLPRGPGEGRGNTIYF. DNA for the CDR3: TGTGCCAGCAGCCTCCTGCCAAGGGGGCCAGGGGAAGGACGTGGAAACACCATATATTTT.